The clone carrying this T cell receptor (beta chain) was seen a handful of times. Its antigen is still unknown. Expressed TCRB transcripts got sequenced, as all isolated RNA was reverse transcribed. The average output of naive, central memory and regulatory T cell samples was approximately 3.7 million reads. Assay used: immunoSEQ multiplex PCR; TCRdb lists only in-frame clones, some missing. This sample carries 130,000 to 150,000 clones, 10% of them seen once, and the ten largest clones take roughly 1.3%. This sample is drawn from a study of beta chain features in type 1 diabetes. Study conclusions and caveats: More deletions and fewer insertions at VDJ junctions were found in patients with type 1 diabetes. There was no resolution here of whether HLA type influences TCRB rearrangement.

The CDR3 consists of 13 residues. The germline V gene has CDR1 SQVTM and CDR2 ANQGSEA. V lost 5 bases, J lost 0 bases, and 5 bases lay in between. Heparinised blood was drawn once per donor, averaging around 120 mL. The chain links TRBV29-1 to TRBJ1-6; D unresolved. This TCR was recovered from a man aged 18 to 29 in good health. Sequenced: naive CD4+ T cells from blood. CDR3 sequence reads: CSVSSSYNSPLHF. The CDR3 region has the DNA TGCAGCGTTTCGAGCTCCTATAATTCACCCCTCCACTTT.